Listed below are T cell receptor beta chains from one sample, sequenced in a study of blood T cell repertoires in COVID-19. TCRdb's table, derived via immunoSEQ multiplex PCR, lists solely in-frame clones and lacks some. The data show roughly 290,000 clones, approximately 83% seen once. The sample was PBMCs or T cells enriched from blood (not recorded which). The receptors come from a woman in her thirties who had recovered from COVID-19. Each CDR3 is given with its conserved first and last residue. D genes are given only for firm matches. Expanded clones are given a class, and other clones once, few, many or no size at all.

>TRBJ1-1|-|TRBD1|TRBV5-1
CASSDRTGGGEAFF
TGCGCCAGCAGCGATCGGACAGGGGGAGGTGAAGCTTTCTTT
>TRBJ1-2|-|-|TRBV30
CAWRVASGYTF
TGTGCCTGGAGGGTGGCTAGTGGCTACACCTTC
>TRBJ1-6|-|-|TRBV23-1
CASSGTGGHYNSPLHF
TGCGCCAGCAGTGGTACTGGCGGCCATTATAATTCACCCCTCCACTTT
>TRBJ1-1|-|TRBD1|TRBV6-5
CASSPRTGEGTEAFF
TGTGCCAGCAGTCCCCGGACAGGGGAGGGCACTGAAGCTTTCTTT
>TRBJ2-1|-|TRBD2|TRBV11-3
CASSLDHGGFNEQFF
TGTGCCAGCAGCTTAGATCACGGGGGGTTCAATGAGCAGTTCTTC
>TRBJ1-1|-|TRBD1|TRBV29-1
CSVGNRQGAWTEAFF
TGCAGCGTTGGGAATCGACAGGGGGCGTGGACTGAAGCTTTCTTT
>TRBJ1-5|-|-|TRBV29-1
CSVEWGVGQPQHF
TGCAGCGTTGAATGGGGGGTTGGTCAGCCCCAGCATTTT
>TRBJ1-5|-|-|TRBV7-9
CASRGQPQHF
TGTGCCAGCCGGGGTCAGCCCCAGCATTTT
>TRBJ2-5|-|-|TRBV2
CASRRRGAMEYQETQYF
TGTGCCAGCAGGAGGAGGGGAGCAATGGAATATCAAGAGACCCAGTACTTC
>TRBJ2-3|-|-|TRBV27
CASKTASTDTQYF
TGTGCCAGTAAGACAGCGAGCACAGATACGCAGTATTTT
>TRBJ2-5|once|-|TRBV13
CASSLREITTQYF
TGTGCCAGCAGCTTAAGGGAGATTACGACCCAGTACTTC
>TRBJ1-2|few|-|TRBV7-8
CASSFGGPYGYTF
TGTGCCAGCAGCTTTGGAGGACCCTATGGCTACACCTTC
>TRBJ2-3|-|-|TRBV6-1
CASSERTVDTQYF
TGTGCCAGCAGTGAAAGGACAGTAGATACGCAGTATTTT
>TRBJ2-7|-|-|TRBV20-1
CSANGYEQYF
TGCAGTGCTAACGGCTACGAGCAGTACTTC
>TRBJ2-4|-|-|TRBV18
CASSPPVGAVKNIQYF
TGTGCCAGCTCACCACCGGTAGGAGCGGTCAAAAACATTCAGTACTTC
>TRBJ2-7|-|TRBD2|TRBV19
CASSTRLAGPYEQYF
TGTGCCAGTAGCACCCGACTAGCGGGGCCCTACGAGCAGTACTTC
>TRBJ1-1|-|-|TRBV5-1
CASSDRSLDTEAFF
TGCGCCAGCAGCGATAGGAGCCTGGACACTGAAGCTTTCTTT
>TRBJ2-2|-|TRBD2|TRBV5-4
CASSFGGGASNTGELFF
TGTGCCAGCAGCTTTGGCGGGGGGGCCTCTAACACCGGGGAGCTGTTTTTT
>TRBJ2-4|few|TRBD1|TRBV15
CATSRDRGTGPPKNIQYF
TGTGCCACCAGCAGAGATAGGGGGACAGGGCCCCCCAAAAACATTCAGTACTTC
>TRBJ1-2|once|-|TRBV3-1/TRBV3-2
CASSPEEGGPYGYTF
TGTGCCAGCAGCCCAGAAGAAGGGGGTCCCTACGGCTACACCTTC
>TRBJ1-1|-|-|TRBV27
CASSLSLAGKAFF
TGTGCCAGCAGTTTATCCTTGGCAGGGAAAGCTTTCTTT
>TRBJ1-2|-|TRBD1|TRBV28
CASSLGQGGGYTF
TGTGCCAGCAGTTTGGGACAGGGTGGTGGCTACACCTTC
>TRBJ1-1|-|-|TRBV6-5
CASSYVGGGTEAFF
TGTGCCAGCAGTTACGTAGGGGGGGGGACTGAAGCTTTCTTT
>TRBJ2-2|-|-|TRBV3-1/TRBV3-2
CASSPGARELFF
TGTGCCAGCAGCCCGGGAGCTAGGGAGCTGTTTTTT
>TRBJ1-2|-|TRBD1|TRBV19
CASSTYRGTGATHGYTF
TGTGCCAGTAGTACCTACAGGGGGACCGGCGCTACTCATGGCTACACCTTC
>TRBJ2-1|-|-|TRBV29-1
CSVEEEYNEQFF
TGCAGCGTTGAAGAAGAGTACAATGAGCAGTTCTTC
>TRBJ2-1|-|TRBD2|TRBV29-1
CSGGTSGTEQFF
TGCAGCGGCGGGACTAGCGGGACTGAGCAGTTCTTC
>TRBJ1-6|-|TRBD1|TRBV19
CASSILTGGSPLHF
TGTGCCAGTAGTATTCTTACAGGGGGTTCACCCCTCCACTTT
>TRBJ2-7|-|-|TRBV28
CASSLIVRGTYEQYF
TGTGCCAGCAGTTTAATCGTTCGGGGGACCTACGAGCAGTACTTC
>TRBJ1-1|-|-|TRBV2
CASSPQGNTEAFF
TGTGCCAGCAGTCCTCAGGGGAACACTGAAGCTTTCTTT
>TRBJ2-1|few|-|TRBV28
CASSPYRENEQFF
TGTGCCAGCAGTCCCTACAGGGAGAATGAGCAGTTCTTC